This T cell receptor beta chain was recorded in a study of PD-1 blockade in classical Hodgkin lymphoma. The method was immunoSEQ multiplex PCR; TCRdb's version includes in-frame clones alone and lacks a portion of them. The sample yields 20,000 or so clones, roughly 80% seen once. Each of the patients experienced relapse following autologous stem cell transplantation, and their brentuximab vedotin exposure differed. To note about this clone: What it binds is not known.

The study, taken as a whole, reports: Those achieving complete response showed baseline diversity like newly diagnosed patients. By C4D1 there was a significant rise in CD4+ TCR diversity but not in CD8+ TCR diversity. What caused the repertoire differences, perhaps disease activity or prior therapy, remains undefined. Exclusion was the outcome for patients who began nivolumab under 1 year after ASCT.

The germline V gene encodes CDR1 GTSNPN and CDR2 SVGIG (reference sequence). V shed 1 base and J shed 8 bases, with 8 bases lying between them. The CDR3 loop spans 12 amino acids. Source: peripheral blood mononuclear cells (PBMCs), taken at baseline. The TCR sequence derives from a human donor with classical Hodgkin lymphoma. The chain links TRBV30 to TRBJ1-4; D uncertain. The CDR3 is CAWSGGIEKLFF. CDR3 nucleotides: TGTGCCTGGAGTGGGGGTATAGAAAAACTGTTTTTT.